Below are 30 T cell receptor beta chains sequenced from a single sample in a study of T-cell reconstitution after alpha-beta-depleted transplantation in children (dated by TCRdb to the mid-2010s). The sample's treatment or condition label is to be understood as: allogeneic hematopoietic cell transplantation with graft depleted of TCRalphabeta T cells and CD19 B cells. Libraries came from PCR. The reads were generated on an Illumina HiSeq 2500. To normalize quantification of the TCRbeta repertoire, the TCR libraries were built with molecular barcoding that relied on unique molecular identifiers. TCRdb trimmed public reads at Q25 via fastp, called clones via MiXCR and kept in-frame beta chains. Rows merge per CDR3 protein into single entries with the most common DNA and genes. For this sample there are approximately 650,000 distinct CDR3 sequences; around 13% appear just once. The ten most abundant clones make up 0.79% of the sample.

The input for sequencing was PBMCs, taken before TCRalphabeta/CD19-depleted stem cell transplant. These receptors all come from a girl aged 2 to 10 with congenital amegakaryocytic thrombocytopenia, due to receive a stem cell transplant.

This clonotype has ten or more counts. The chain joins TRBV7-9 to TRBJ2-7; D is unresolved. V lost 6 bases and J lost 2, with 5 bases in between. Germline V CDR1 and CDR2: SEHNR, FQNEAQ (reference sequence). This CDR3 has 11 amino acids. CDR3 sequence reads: CASSTAYEQYF. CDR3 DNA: TGTGCCAGCAGTACAGCCTACGAGCAGTACTTC.

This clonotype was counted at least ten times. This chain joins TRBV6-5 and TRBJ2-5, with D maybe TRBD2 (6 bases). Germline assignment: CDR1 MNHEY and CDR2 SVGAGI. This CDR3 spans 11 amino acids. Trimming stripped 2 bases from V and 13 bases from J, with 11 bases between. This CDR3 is CASSYPGGPYF. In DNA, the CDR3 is TGTGCCAGCAGTTACCCCGGGGGTCCGTACTTC.

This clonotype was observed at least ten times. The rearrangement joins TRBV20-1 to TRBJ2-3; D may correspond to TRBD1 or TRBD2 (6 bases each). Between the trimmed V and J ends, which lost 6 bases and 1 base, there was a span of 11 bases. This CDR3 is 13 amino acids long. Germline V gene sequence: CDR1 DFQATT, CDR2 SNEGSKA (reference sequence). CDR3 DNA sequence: TGCAGTGCCAGTCGGGGGCGCACAGATACGCAGTATTTT. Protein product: CSASRGRTDTQYF.

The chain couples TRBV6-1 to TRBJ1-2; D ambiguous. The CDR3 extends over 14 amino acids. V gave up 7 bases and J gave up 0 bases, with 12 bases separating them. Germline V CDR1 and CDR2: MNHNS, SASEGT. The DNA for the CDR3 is TGTGCCAGCATCAAACGGGGAACTAACTATGGCTACACCTTC. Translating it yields CASIKRGTNYGYTF.

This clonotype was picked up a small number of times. Here the CDR3 DNA reads TGTGCCATCAGAGGGTCGGACACCGGGAAGGAAGCTTTCTTT. Its protein product is CAIRGSDTGKEAFF. The V and J genes are TRBV10-3 and TRBJ1-1, with D possibly being TRBD1 (5 bases). Germline V gene sequence: CDR1 ENHRY, CDR2 SYGVKD. V was cut by 6 bases and J by 8 bases, with 19 bases left in between. The CDR3 has 14 amino acids.

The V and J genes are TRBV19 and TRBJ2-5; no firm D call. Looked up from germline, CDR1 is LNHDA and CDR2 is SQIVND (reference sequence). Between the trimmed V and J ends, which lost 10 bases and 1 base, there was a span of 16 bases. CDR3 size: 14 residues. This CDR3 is CATSDGLFQETQYF. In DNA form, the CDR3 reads TGTGCCACATCAGACGGATTATTCCAAGAGACCCAGTACTTC.

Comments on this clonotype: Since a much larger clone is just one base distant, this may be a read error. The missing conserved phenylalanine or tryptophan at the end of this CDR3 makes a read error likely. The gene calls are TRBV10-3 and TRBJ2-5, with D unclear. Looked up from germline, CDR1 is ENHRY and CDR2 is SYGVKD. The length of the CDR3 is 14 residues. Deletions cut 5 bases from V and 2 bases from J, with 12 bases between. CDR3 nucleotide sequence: TGTGCCATCAGTTCAGTGGGCAGTCAAGAGACCCAGTACTCC. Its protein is CAISSVGSQETQYS.

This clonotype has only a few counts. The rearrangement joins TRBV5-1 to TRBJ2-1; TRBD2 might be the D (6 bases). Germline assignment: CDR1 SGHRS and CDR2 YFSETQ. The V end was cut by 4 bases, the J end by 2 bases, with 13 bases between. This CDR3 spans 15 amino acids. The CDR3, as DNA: TGCGCCAGCAGCGTCCGGGACTGGACCTACAATGAGCAGTTCTTC. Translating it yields CASSVRDWTYNEQFF.

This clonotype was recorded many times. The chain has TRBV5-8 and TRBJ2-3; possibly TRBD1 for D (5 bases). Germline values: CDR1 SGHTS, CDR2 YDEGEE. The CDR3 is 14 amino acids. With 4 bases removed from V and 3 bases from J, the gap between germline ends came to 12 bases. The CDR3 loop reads CASSRLPGTDTQYF. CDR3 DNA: TGTGCCAGCAGCCGACTTCCAGGGACAGATACGCAGTATTTT.

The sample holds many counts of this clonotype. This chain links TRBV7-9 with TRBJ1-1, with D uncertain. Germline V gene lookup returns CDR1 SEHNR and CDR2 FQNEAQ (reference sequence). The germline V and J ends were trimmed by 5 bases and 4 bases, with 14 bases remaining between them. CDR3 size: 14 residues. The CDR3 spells CASSHPPAATEAFF. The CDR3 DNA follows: TGTGCCAGCAGCCACCCACCCGCGGCCACTGAAGCTTTCTTT.

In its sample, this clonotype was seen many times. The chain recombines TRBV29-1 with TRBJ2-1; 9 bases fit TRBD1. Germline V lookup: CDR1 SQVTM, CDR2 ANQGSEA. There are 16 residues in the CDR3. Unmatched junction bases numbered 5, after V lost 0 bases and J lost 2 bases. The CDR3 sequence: CSVEEIRDRAYNEQFF. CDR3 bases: TGCAGCGTTGAAGAAATCCGGGACAGGGCCTACAATGAGCAGTTCTTC.

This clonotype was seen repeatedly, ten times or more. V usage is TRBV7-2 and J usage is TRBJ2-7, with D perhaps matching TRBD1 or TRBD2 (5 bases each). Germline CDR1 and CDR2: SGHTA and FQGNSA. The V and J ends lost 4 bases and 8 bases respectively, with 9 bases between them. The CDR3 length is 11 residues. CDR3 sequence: CASSSPGQQYF. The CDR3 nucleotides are TGTGCCAGCAGCTCTCCGGGACAGCAGTACTTC.

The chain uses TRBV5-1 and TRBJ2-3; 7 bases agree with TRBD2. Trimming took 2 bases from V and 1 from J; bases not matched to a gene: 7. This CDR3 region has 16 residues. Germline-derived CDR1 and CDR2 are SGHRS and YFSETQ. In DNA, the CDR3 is TGCGCCAGCAGCTTTCCGGGTGCGGGGGGCACAGATACGCAGTATTTT. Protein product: CASSFPGAGGTDTQYF. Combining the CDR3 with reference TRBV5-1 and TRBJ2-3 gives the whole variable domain KAGVTQTPRYLIKTRGQQVTLSCSPISGHRSVSWYQQTPGQGLQFLFEYFSETQRNKGNFPGRFSGRQFSNSRSEMNVSTLELGDSALYLCASSFPGAGGTDTQYFGPGTRLTVL.

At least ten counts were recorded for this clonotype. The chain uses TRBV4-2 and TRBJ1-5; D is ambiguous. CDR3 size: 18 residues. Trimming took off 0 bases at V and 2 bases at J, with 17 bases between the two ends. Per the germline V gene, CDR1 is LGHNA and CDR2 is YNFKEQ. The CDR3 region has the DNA TGTGCCAGCAGCCAAGAACCACACCGGAGAGTAGGCAATCAGCCCCAGCATTTT. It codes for CASSQEPHRRVGNQPQHF.

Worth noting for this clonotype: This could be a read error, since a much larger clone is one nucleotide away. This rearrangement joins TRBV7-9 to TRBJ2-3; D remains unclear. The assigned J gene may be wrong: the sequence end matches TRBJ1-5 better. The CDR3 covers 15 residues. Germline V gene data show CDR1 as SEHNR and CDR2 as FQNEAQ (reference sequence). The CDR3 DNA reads TGTGCCAGCAGCTTATGGAGCCCCGTCACAGATACGCAGCATTTT. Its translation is CASSLWSPVTDTQHF.

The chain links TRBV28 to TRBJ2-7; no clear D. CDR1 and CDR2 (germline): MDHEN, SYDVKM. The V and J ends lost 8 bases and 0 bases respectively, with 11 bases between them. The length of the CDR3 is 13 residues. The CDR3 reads CASGRMGSYEQYF. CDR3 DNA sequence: TGTGCCAGCGGCCGTATGGGCTCCTACGAGCAGTACTTC.

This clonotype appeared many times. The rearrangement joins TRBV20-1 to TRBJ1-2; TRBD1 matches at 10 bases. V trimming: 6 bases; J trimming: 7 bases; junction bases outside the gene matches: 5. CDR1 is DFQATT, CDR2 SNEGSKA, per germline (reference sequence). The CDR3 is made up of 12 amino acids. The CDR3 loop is CSAPGQGFGYTF. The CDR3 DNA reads TGCAGTGCGCCGGGACAGGGGTTTGGCTACACCTTC.

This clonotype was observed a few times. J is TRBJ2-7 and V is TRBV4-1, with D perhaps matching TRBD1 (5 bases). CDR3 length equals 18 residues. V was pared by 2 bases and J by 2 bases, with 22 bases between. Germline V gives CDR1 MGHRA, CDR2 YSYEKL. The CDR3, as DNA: TGCGCCAGCAGCCAAACTCAAGTTCGGACATCCATTACCTACGAGCAGTACTTC. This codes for CASSQTQVRTSITYEQYF.

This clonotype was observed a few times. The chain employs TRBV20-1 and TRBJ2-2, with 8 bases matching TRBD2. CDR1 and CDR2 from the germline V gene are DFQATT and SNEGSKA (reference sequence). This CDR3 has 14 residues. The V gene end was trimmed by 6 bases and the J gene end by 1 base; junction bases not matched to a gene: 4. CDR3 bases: TGCAGTGCCATCAGCGGGGGGAACACCGGGGAGCTGTTTTTT. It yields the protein CSAISGGNTGELFF.

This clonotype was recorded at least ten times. CDR3 DNA sequence: TGTGCCAGCAGAACCTTCAGGGGTATGAACACTGAAGCTTTCTTT. It translates to CASRTFRGMNTEAFF. This chain joins TRBV11-2 and TRBJ1-1, with a tentative D call TRBD1 (6 bases). CDR1 and CDR2 from the germline V gene are SGHAT and FQNNGV. The CDR3 is made up of 15 amino acids. The V end lost 6 bases, the J end lost 0 bases, and 14 bases lay between the germline ends.

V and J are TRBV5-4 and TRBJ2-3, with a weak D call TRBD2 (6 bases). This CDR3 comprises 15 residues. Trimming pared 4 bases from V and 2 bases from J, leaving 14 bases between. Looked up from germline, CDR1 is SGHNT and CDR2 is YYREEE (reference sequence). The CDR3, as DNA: TGTGCCAGCAGCGTCCGGGACTTACTCACAGATACGCAGTATTTT. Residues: CASSVRDLLTDTQYF.

Here the CDR3 DNA reads TGTGCCAGCAGTCCAGGGGAAGGCACTGGCTACACCTTC. Its protein product is CASSPGEGTGYTF. The V call is TRBV3-1, the J call TRBJ1-2; perhaps TRBD1 as D (6 bases). V was trimmed by 6 bases and J by 7 bases, leaving 15 bases between them. The CDR3 contains 13 residues. CDR1 LGHDT and CDR2 YNNKEL come from the germline V gene (reference sequence). Filled out from reference TRBV3-1 and TRBJ1-2, the complete variable domain reads DTAVSQTPKYLVTQMGNDKSIKCEQNLGHDTMYWYKQDSKKFLKIMFSYNNKELIINETVPNRFSPKSPDKAHLNLHINSLELGDSAVYFCASSPGEGTGYTFGSGTRLTVV.

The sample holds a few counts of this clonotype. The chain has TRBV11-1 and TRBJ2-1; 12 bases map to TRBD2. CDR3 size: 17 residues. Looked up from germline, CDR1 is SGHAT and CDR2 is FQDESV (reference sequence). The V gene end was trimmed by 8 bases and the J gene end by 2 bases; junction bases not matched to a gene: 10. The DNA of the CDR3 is TGTGCCAGCGGTCTAGCGGGAGGGCCGTTCGCCTACAATGAGCAGTTCTTC. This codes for CASGLAGGPFAYNEQFF.

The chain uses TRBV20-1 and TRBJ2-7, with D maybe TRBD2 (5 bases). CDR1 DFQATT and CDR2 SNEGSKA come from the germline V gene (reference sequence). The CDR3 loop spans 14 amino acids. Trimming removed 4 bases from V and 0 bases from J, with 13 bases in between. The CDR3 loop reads CSANGDGISYEQYF. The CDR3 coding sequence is TGCAGTGCTAACGGGGATGGGATCTCCTACGAGCAGTACTTC.

CDR3 residues: CASSPPFKGVLTNEQFF. Here the CDR3 DNA reads TGTGCCAGCTCACCACCCTTCAAGGGAGTTCTTACGAATGAGCAGTTCTTC. The J gene is TRBJ2-1, the V gene TRBV18; a possible D gene is TRBD2 (5 bases). Between the trimmed V and J ends, which lost 0 bases and 7 bases, there was a span of 19 bases. Looked up from germline, CDR1 is KGHSH and CDR2 is LQKENI. The CDR3 spans 17 residues.

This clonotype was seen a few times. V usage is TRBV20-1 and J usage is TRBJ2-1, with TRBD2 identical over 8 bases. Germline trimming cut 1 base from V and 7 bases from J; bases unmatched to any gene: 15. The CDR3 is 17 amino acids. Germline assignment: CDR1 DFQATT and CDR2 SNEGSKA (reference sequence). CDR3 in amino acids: CSARARTGAGVGNEQFF. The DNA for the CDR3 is TGCAGTGCTAGAGCCCGTACAGGAGCGGGAGTGGGGAATGAGCAGTTCTTC.

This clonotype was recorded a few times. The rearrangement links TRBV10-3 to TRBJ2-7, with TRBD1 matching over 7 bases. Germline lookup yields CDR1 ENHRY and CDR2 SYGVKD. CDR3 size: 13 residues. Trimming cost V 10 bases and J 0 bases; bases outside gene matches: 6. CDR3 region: CATGTAPSYEQYF. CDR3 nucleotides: TGTGCCACCGGGACAGCCCCCTCCTACGAGCAGTACTTC.

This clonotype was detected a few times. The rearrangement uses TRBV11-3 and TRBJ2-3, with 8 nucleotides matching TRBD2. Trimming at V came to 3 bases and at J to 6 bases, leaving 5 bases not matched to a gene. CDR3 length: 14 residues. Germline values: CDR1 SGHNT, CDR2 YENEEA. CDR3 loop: CASSLIAGSDTQYF. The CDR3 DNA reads TGTGCCAGCAGCTTGATAGCGGGATCGGATACGCAGTATTTT.

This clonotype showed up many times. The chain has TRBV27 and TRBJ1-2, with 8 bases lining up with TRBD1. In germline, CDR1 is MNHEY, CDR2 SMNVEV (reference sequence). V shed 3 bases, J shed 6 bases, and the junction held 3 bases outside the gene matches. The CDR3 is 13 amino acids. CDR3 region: CASSFQGQDGYTF. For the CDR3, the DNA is TGTGCCAGCAGTTTTCAGGGACAGGATGGCTACACCTTC.

The CDR3 loop reads CASSLGRGSRREQYF. The DNA of the CDR3 is TGTGCCAGCAGCTTAGGACGCGGGAGTCGGAGGGAGCAGTACTTC. The rearrangement uses TRBV11-1 and TRBJ2-7, with TRBD2 matching 7 bases. From germline, CDR1 is SGHAT and CDR2 FQDESV (reference sequence). The CDR3 consists of 15 residues. V was pared by 1 base and J by 7 bases, with 10 bases of the junction left unmatched.